This T cell receptor (beta chain) came from a study of shared clonotypes between healthy human individuals. Study information: There were three CD4 naive, three CD4 memory, two CD8 naive and one CD8 memory plates per donor. Study outcomes and limitations: Among four donors, approximately 4.6% of naive CD4 clonotypes were found in common.

Healthy HIV-negative adults with no recent acute infections or vaccinations were recruited as donors. The assay was immunoSEQ multiplex PCR, and TCRdb's table has in-frame clones only and misses some. This table holds around 1,000,000 clones, 60% to 80% found once. CDR1 SGHAT and CDR2 FQNNGV come from the germline V gene. The CDR3 extends over 14 amino acids. Germline trimming cut 2 bases from V and 2 bases from J; bases unmatched to any gene: 3. About this clone: As yet, its antigen is unknown.

This sequence joins TRBV11-2 and TRBJ2-7, with 7 bases fitting TRBD2. The TCR was taken from a man aged 18 to 35 in good health. Some clones in this sample may be carry-over from other donors' samples. The sample taken for sequencing was memory CD4+ T cells from PBMCs. This sample's subset: CD45RA-negative fraction. As DNA, the CDR3 is TGTGCCAGCAGCTTACCGGGGACTACCTACGAGCAGTACTTC. Translation gives CASSLPGTTYEQYF.